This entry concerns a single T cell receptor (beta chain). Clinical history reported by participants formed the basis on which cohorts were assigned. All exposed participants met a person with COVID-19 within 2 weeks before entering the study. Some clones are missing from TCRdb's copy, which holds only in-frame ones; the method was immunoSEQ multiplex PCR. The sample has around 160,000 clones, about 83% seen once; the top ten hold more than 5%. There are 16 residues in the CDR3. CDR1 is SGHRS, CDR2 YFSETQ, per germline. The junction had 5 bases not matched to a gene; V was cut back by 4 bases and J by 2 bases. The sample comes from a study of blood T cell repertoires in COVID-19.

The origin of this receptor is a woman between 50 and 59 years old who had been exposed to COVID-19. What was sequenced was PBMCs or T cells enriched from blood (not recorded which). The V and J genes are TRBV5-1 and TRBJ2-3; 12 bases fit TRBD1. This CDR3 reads CASSVMGQGATDTQYF. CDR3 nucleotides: TGCGCCAGCAGCGTGATGGGACAGGGGGCCACAGATACGCAGTATTTT.